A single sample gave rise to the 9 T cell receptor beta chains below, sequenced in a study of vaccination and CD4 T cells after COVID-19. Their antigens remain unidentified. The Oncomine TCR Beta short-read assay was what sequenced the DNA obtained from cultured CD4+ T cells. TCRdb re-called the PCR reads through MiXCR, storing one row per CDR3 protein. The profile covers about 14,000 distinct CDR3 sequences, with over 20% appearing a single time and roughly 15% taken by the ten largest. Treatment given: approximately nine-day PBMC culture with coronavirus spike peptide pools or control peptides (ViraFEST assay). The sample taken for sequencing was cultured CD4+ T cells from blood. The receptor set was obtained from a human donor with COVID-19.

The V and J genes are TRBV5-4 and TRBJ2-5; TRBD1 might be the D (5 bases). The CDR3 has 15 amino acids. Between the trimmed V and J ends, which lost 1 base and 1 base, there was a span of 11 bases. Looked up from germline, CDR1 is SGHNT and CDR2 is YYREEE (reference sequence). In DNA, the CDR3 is TGTGCCAGCAGCTTGTGGCAGGGTCTCCAAGAGACCCAGTACTTC. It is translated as CASSLWQGLQETQYF.

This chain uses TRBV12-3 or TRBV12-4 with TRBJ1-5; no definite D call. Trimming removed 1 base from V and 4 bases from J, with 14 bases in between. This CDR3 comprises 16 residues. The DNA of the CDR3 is TGTGCCAGCAGTTTAGGCCAAGAAAAAGGTAATCAGCCCCAGCATTTT. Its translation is CASSLGQEKGNQPQHF.

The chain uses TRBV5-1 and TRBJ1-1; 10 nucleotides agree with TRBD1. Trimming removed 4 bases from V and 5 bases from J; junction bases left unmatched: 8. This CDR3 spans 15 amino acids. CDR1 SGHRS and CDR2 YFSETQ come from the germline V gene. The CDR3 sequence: CASSKTGTGVTEAFF. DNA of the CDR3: TGCGCCAGCAGCAAAACCGGGACAGGGGTTACTGAAGCTTTCTTT. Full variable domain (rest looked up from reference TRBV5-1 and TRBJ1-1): KAGVTQTPRYLIKTRGQQVTLSCSPISGHRSVSWYQQTPGQGLQFLFEYFSETQRNKGNFPGRFSGRQFSNSRSEMNVSTLELGDSALYLCASSKTGTGVTEAFFGQGTRLTVV.

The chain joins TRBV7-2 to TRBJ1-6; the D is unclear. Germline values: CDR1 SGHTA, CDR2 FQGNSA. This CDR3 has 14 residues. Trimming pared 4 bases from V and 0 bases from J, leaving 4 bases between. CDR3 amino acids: CASSWSSYNSPLHF. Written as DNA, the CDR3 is TGTGCCAGCAGCTGGAGCTCCTATAATTCACCCCTCCACTTT.

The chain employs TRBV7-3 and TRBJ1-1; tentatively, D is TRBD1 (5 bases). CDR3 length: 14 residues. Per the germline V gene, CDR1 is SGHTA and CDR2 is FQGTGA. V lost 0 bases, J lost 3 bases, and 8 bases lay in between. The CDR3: CASSLTQGHTEAFF. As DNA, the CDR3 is TGTGCCAGCAGCTTAACGCAGGGCCACACTGAAGCTTTCTTT.

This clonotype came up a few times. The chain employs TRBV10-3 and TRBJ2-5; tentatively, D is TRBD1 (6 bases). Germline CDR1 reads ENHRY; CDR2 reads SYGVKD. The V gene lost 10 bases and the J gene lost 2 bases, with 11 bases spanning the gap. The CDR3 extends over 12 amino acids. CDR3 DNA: TGTGCCACGATGGGACAACAAGAGACCCAGTACTTC. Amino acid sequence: CATMGQQETQYF.

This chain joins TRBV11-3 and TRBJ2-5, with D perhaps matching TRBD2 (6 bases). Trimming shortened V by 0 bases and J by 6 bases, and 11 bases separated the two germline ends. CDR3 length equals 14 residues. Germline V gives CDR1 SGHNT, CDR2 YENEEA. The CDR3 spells CASSLDGGVKTQYF. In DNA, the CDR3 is TGTGCCAGCAGCTTAGACGGAGGGGTAAAGACCCAGTACTTC.

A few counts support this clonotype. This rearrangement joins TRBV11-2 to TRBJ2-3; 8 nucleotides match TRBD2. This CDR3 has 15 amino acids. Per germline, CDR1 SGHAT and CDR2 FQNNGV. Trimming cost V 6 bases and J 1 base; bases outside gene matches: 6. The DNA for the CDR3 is TGTGCCAGCAGTATGGTCGGGGGGGGCACAGATACGCAGTATTTT. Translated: CASSMVGGGTDTQYF.

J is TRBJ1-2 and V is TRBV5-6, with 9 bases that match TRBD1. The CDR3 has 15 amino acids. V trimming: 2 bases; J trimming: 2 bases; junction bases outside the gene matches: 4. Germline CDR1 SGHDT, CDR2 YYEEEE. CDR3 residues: CASSFMGQGNYGYTF. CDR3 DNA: TGTGCCAGCAGCTTTATGGGACAGGGAAACTATGGCTACACCTTC.